A single sample is the source of the 3 T cell receptor beta chains below, sequenced in a study of T cell responses to AZD1222 COVID-19 vaccine. Sequencing used immunoSEQ multiplex PCR; TCRdb keeps in-frame clones, though not all of them. The sample has approximately 73,000 clones, about 82% seen once; the top ten hold approximately 2.9%. Specimen: peripheral blood, collected on day 0 of AZD1222 vaccination. These receptors originate from an adult in good health.

The count of this clone is one. The same CDR3 also results from other DNA sequences found in this sample. The chain carries TRBV18 and TRBJ2-2, with 9 positions matching TRBD1. The CDR3 extends over 15 amino acids. Per germline, CDR1 KGHSH and CDR2 LQKENI. Unmatched junction bases numbered 3, after V lost 3 bases and J lost 4 bases. The CDR3 DNA reads as TGTGCCAGCTCACCTAGACAGGGGGGCACCGGGGAGCTGTTTTTT. Its translation: CASSPRQGGTGELFF. Variable domain in full (rest from reference TRBV18 and TRBJ2-2): NAGVMQNPRHLVRRRGQEARLRCSPMKGHSHVYWYRQLPEEGLKFMVYLQKENIIDESGMPKERFSAEFPKEGPSILRIQQVVRGDSAAYFCASSPRQGGTGELFFGEGSRLTVL.

This rearrangement joins TRBV7-2 to TRBJ1-3; D is perhaps TRBD1 (5 bases). Germline CDR1 and CDR2: SGHTA and FQGNSA. The CDR3 loop spans 15 amino acids. The V end was cut by 8 bases, the J end by 0 bases, with 14 bases between. CDR3 DNA sequence: TGTGCCAGCGGACCGAAGGGGATCTCTGGAAACACCATATATTTT. As protein: CASGPKGISGNTIYF.

The chain uses TRBV4-2 and TRBJ1-6; D unclear. Germline V gene lookup returns CDR1 LGHNA and CDR2 YNFKEQ. The CDR3 runs 17 residues. V lost 0 bases and J 0 bases, leaving 9 bases between the germline ends. The CDR3 nucleotides read TGTGCCAGCAGCCAAGATGTAGGGAGCTCCTATAATTCACCCCTCCACTTT. It specifies CASSQDVGSSYNSPLHF.